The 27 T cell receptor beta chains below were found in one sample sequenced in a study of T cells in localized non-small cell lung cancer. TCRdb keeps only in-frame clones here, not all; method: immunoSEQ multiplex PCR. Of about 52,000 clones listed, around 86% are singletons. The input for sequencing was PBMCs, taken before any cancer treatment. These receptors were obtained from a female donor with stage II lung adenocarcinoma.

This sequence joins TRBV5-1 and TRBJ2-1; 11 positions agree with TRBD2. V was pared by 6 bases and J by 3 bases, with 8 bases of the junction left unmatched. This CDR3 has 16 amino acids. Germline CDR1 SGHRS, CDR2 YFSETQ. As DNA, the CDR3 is TGCGCCAGCACGGCCTCCACTAGCGGGGGCTACAATGAGCAGTTCTTC. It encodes CASTASTSGGYNEQFF. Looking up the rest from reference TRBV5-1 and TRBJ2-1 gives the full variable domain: KAGVTQTPRYLIKTRGQQVTLSCSPISGHRSVSWYQQTPGQGLQFLFEYFSETQRNKGNFPGRFSGRQFSNSRSEMNVSTLELGDSALYLCASTASTSGGYNEQFFGPGTRLTVL.

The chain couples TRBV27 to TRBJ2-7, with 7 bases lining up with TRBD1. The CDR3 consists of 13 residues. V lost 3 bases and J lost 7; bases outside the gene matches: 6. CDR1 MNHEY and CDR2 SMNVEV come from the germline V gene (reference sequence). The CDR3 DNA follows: TGTGCCAGCAGTTTTACAGGGGCAGGAGAGCAGTACTTC. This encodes CASSFTGAGEQYF.

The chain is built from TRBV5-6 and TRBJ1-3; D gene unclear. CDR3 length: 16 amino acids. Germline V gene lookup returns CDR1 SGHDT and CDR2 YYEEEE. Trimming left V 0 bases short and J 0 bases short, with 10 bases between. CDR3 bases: TGTGCCAGCAGCTTGGGCGGCGGGAACTCTGGAAACACCATATATTTT. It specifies CASSLGGGNSGNTIYF.

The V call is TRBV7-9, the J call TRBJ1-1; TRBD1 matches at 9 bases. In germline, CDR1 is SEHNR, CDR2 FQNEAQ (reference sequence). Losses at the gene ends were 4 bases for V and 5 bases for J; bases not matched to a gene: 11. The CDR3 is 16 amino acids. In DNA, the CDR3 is TGTGCCAGCAGCTCGTTCCGGGACAGGGCTGGAACTGAAGCTTTCTTT. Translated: CASSSFRDRAGTEAFF.

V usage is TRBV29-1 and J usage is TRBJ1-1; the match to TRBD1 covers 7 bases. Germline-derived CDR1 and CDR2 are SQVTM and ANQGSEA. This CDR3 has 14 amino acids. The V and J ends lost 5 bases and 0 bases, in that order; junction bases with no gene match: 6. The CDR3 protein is CSVYRDRVNTEAFF. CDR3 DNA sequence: TGCAGCGTTTACCGGGACAGAGTGAACACTGAAGCTTTCTTT.

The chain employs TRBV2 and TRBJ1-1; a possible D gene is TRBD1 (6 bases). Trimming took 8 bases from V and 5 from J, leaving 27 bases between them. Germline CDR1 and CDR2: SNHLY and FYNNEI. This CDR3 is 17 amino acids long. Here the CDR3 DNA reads TGTGCCAGCCCGGGGAGGGGAACAAACACAGGGAAAACTGAAGCTTTCTTT. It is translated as CASPGRGTNTGKTEAFF.

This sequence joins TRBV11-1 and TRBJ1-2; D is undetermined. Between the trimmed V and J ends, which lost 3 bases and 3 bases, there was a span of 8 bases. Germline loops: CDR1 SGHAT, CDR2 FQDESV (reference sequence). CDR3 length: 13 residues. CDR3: CASSFNRYYGYTF. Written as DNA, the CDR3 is TGTGCCAGCAGCTTTAACAGATACTATGGCTACACCTTC. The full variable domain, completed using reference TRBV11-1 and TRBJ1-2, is EAEVAQSPRYKITEKSQAVAFWCDPISGHATLYWYRQILGQGPELLVQFQDESVVDDSQLPKDRFSAERLKGVDSTLKIQPAELGDSAMYLCASSFNRYYGYTFGSGTRLTVV.

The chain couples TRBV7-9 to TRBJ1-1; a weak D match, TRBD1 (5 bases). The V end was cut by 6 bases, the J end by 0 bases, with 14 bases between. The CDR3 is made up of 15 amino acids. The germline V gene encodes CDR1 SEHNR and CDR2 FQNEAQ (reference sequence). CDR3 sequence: CASRRGQLMNTEAFF. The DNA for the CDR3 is TGTGCCAGCAGAAGAGGACAACTGATGAACACTGAAGCTTTCTTT.

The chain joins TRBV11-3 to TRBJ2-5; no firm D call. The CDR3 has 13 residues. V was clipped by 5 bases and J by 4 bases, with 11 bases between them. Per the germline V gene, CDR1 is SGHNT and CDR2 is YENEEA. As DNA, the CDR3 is TGTGCCAGCAGCGGCTCCAGGTCAGAGACCCAGTACTTC. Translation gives CASSGSRSETQYF.

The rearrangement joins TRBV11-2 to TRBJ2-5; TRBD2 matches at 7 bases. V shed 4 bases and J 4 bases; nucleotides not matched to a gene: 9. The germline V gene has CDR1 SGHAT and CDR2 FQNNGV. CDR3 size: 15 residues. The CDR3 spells CASSSGVGGGETQYF. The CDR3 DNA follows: TGTGCCAGCAGCTCGGGCGTCGGCGGGGGAGAGACCCAGTACTTC.

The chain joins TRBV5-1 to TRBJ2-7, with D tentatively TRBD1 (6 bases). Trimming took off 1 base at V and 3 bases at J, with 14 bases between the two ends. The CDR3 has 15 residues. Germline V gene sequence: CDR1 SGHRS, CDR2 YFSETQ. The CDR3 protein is CASSLIVDRRYEQYF. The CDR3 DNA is TGCGCCAGCAGCTTGATAGTCGACAGGCGCTACGAGCAGTACTTC.

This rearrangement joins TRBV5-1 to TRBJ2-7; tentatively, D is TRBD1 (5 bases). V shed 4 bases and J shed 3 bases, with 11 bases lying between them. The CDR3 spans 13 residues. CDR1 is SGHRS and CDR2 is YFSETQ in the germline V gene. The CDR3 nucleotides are TGCGCCAGCAGCCCGACAGATCTCTACGAGCAGTACTTC. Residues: CASSPTDLYEQYF.

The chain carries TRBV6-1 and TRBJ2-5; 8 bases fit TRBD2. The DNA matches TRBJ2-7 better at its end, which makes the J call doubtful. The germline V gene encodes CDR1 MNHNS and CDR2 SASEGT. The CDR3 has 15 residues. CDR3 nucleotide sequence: TGTGCCAGCAGTGAGCCGGGGGGGAGCTCCTACGAGCAGTACTTC. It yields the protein CASSEPGGSSYEQYF.

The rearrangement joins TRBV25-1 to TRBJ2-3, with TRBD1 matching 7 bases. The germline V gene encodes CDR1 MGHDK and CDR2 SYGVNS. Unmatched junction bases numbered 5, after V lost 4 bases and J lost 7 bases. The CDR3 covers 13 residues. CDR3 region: CASSADRENTQYF. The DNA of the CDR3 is TGTGCCAGCAGTGCCGACAGGGAGAATACGCAGTATTTT.

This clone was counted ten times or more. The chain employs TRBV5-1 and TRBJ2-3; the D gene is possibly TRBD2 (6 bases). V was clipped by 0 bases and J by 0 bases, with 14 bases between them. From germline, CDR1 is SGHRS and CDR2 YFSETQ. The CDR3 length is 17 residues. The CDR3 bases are TGCGCCAGCAGCTTGGCCGCGTGGAGGGGAAGCACAGATACGCAGTATTTT. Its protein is CASSLAAWRGSTDTQYF.

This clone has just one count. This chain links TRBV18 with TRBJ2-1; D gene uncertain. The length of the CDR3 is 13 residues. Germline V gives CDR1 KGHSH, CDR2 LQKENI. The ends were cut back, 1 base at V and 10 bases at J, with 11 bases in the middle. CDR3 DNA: TGTGCCAGCTCACCACGGTCCCTAGGGGAGCAGTTCTTC. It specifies CASSPRSLGEQFF.

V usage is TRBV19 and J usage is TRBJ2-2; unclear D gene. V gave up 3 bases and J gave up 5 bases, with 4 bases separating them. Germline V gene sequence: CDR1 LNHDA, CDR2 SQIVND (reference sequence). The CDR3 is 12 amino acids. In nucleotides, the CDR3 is TGTGCCAGTAGTATCCAAACCGGGGAGCTGTTTTTT. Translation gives CASSIQTGELFF. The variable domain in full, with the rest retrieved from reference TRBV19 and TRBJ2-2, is DGGITQSPKYLFRKEGQNVTLSCEQNLNHDAMYWYRQDPGQGLRLIYYSQIVNDFQKGDIAEGYSVSREKKESFPLTVTSAQKNPTAFYLCASSIQTGELFFGEGSRLTVL.

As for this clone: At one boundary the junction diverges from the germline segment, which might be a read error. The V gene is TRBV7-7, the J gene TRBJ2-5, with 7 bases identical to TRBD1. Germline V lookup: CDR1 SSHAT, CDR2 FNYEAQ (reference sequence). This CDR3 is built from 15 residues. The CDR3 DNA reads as TGTGCTAGCAGCTTTAGACAGGGCTCCCAAGAGACCCAGTACTTC. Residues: CASSFRQGSQETQYF.

Here the CDR3 reads CAWRFEPSYGYTF. The DNA for the CDR3 is TGTGCCTGGAGGTTTGAGCCTTCATATGGCTACACCTTC. The gene calls are TRBV30 and TRBJ1-2, with unresolved D. Germline V gene data show CDR1 as GTSNPN and CDR2 as SVGIG (reference sequence). Trimming shortened V by 3 bases and J by 5 bases, and 13 bases separated the two germline ends. The CDR3 length is 13 residues.

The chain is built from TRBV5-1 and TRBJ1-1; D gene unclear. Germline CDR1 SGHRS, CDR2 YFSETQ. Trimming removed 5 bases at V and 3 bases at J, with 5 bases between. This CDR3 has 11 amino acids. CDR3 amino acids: CASRQDTEAFF. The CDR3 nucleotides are TGCGCCAGCAGACAAGACACTGAAGCTTTCTTT.

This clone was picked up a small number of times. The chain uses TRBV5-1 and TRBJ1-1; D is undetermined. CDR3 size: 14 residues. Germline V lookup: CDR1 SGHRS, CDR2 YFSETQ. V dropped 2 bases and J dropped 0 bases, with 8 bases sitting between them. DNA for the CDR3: TGCGCCAGCAGCTTTCTCTTCGTGAACACTGAAGCTTTCTTT. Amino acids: CASSFLFVNTEAFF.

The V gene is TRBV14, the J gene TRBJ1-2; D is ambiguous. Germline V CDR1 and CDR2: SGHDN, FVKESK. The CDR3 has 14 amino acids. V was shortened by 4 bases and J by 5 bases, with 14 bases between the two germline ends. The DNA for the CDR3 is TGTGCCAGCAGCCCTTCCCCCACCACGTATGGCTACACCTTC. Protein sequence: CASSPSPTTYGYTF.

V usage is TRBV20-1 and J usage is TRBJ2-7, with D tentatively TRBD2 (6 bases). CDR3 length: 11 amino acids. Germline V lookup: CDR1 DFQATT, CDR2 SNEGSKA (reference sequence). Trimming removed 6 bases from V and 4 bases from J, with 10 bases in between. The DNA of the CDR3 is TGCAGTGCCCAGGAGGGGTACGAGCAGTACTTC. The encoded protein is CSAQEGYEQYF.

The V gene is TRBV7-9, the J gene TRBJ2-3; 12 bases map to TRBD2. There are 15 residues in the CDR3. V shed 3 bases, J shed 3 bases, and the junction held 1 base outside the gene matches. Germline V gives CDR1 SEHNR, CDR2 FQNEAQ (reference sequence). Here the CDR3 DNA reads TGTGCCAGCAGCTTCCTAGCGGGGGGGACAGATACGCAGTATTTT. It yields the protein CASSFLAGGTDTQYF. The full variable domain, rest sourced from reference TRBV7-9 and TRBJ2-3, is DTGVSQNPRHKITKRGQNVTFRCDPISEHNRLYWYRQTLGQGPEFLTYFQNEAQLEKSRLLSDRFSAERPKGSFSTLEIQRTEQGDSAMYLCASSFLAGGTDTQYFGPGTRLTVL.

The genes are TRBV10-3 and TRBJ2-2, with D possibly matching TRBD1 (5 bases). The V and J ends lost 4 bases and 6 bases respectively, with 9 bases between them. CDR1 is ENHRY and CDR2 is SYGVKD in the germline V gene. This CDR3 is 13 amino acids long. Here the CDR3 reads CAISGGSAGELFF. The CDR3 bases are TGTGCCATCAGTGGGGGCAGCGCCGGGGAGCTGTTTTTT.

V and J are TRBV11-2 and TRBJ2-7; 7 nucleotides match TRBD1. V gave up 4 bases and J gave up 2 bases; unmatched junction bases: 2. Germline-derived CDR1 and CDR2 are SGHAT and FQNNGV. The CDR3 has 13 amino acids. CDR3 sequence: CASSYRGAYEQYF. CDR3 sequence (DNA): TGTGCCAGCAGCTACAGGGGAGCCTACGAGCAGTACTTC.

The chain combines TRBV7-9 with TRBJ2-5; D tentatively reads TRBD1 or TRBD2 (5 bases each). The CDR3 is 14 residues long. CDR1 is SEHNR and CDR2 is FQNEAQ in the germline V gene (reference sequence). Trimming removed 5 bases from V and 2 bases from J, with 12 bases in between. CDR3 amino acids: CASSPGTKQETQYF. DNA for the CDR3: TGTGCCAGCAGCCCCGGGACGAAACAAGAGACCCAGTACTTC.